The following is a T cell receptor (beta chain) sequence with its context. Its specificity is unknown. Germline V gene sequence: CDR1 GTSNPN, CDR2 SVGIG (reference sequence). The CDR3 has 12 amino acids. Trimming left V 2 bases short and J 7 bases short, with 9 bases between. Expressed TCRB transcripts got sequenced, as all isolated RNA was reverse transcribed. Repertoires were generated with immunoSEQ multiplex PCR, while TCRdb's copy carries only in-frame clones and drops some. The table records around 300,000 clones, 13% to 15% of them present only once. This sample was taken from a study of beta chain features in type 1 diabetes. Study-level findings and limits: The cDNA sequencing approach could over-represent high-TCR-expressing cells. In every one of the four CD4+ subsets, TCRB CDR3s were moderately but significantly shorter in Type 1 diabetes patients.

The sequence derives from a young man in good health. The rearrangement uses TRBV30 and TRBJ2-1; the D gene is possibly TRBD2 (6 bases). Sequencing was done on a sample of central memory CD4+ T cells from blood. The CDR3 coding sequence is TGTGCCTGGAGTATGGAGGGTAATGAGCAGTTCTTC. Translated: CAWSMEGNEQFF.